The rows below give T cell receptor beta chains drawn from one sample of a study of tumor-infiltrating lymphocytes in glioblastoma multiforme. TCRdb fed the multiplex PCR reads into MiXCR, producing one record per CDR3 protein. The data hold 13,000 or so distinct CDR3 sequences, with 64% observed a single time. The specimen sequenced was brain tumor tissue. The source is a male donor with glioblastoma. The CDR3 runs from the conserved cysteine through the conserved F or W. The D gene is left open where the match is weak. Size is stated for part of the rows, as once, few or many counts, or as a class when the clone is expanded.

>TRBD1|-|TRBJ2-7|TRBV29-1
CSLLRARTTGTYEQYF
TGCAGCCTCCTTAGGGCCAGGACGACAGGGACCTACGAGCAGTACTTC
>TRBD2|-|TRBJ2-1|TRBV3-1
CASSLTGLAELYNEQFF
TGTGCCAGCAGTCTAACCGGACTAGCGGAATTATACAATGAGCAGTTCTTC
>TRBD2|many|TRBJ2-5|TRBV28
CASSLWGGGKETQYF
TGTGCCAGCAGTTTATGGGGGGGGGGAAAAGAGACCCAGTACTTC
>-|-|TRBJ2-1|TRBV5-5
CASSSGLSSYNEQLF
TGTGCCAGTAGCTCCGGACTCAGCTCCTACAATGAGCAGCTCTTC
>TRBD1|-|TRBJ2-7|TRBV29-1
CSVVQGTPYEQYF
TGCAGCGTAGTACAGGGGACCCCCTACGAGCAGTACTTC
>-|-|TRBJ2-4|TRBV29-1
CSVEGIGAKTIQYF
TGCAGCGTTGAAGGGATTGGAGCCAAAACCATTCAGTACTTC
>TRBD1|medium-sized|TRBJ2-1|TRBV29-1
CSARGGQGLRQFF
TGCAGCGCCCGGGGGGGACAGGGGTTACGGCAGTTCTTC
>-|-|TRBJ2-3|TRBV5-4
CASSLPTGRRGSTETQYF
TGTGCTAGCAGCTTACCCACAGGCCGTCGAGGAAGCACAGAAACGCAGTATTTT
>-|-|TRBJ2-1|TRBV6-5
CASSPRPYSDGQSF
TGTGCAAGCAGTCCCAGGCCCTATAGCGACGGGCAGTCCTTC
>-|few|TRBJ1-3|TRBV12-3/TRBV12-4
CASSDPGNTIYF
TGTGCCAGCAGTGACCCTGGAAACACCATATATTTT
>-|few|TRBJ1-1|TRBV29-1
CSVRQTLDTEAFF
TGCAGCGTTAGACAGACCCTGGACACTGAAGCTTTCTTT
>-|-|TRBJ2-7|TRBV10-2
CASTRDRFYEQYF
TGCGCCAGCACCAGAGACAGGTTCTACGAGCAGTACTTC
>-|-|TRBJ1-1|TRBV20-1
CSARQGGFSATEAFF
TGCAGTGCTAGACAGGGAGGTTTTTCGGCCACTGAAGCTTTCTTT